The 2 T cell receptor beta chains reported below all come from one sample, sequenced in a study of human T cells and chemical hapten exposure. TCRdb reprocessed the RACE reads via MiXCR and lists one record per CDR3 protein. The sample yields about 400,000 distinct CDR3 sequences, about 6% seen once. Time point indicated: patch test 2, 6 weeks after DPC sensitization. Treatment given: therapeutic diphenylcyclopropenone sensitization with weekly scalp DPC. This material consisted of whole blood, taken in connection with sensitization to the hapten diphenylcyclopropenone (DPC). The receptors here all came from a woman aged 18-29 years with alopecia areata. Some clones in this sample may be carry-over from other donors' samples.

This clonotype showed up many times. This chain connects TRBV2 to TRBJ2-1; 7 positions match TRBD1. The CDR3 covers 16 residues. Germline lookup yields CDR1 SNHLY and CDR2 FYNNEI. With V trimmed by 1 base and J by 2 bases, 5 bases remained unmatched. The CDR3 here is CASSEEWQGAYNEQFF. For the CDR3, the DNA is TGTGCCAGCAGTGAAGAATGGCAGGGGGCCTACAATGAGCAGTTCTTC.

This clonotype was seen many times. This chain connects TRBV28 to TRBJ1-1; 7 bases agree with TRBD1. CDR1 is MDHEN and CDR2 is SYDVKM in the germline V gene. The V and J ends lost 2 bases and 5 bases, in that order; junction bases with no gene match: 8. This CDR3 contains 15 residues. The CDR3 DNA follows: TGTGCCAGCAGTTTAGTGGACAGGAGGGGTACTGAAGCTTTCTTT. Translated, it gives CASSLVDRRGTEAFF.